One sample yielded the 4 T cell receptor beta chains listed below, sequenced in a study of T cells after yellow fever vaccination. TCRdb re-derived calls from the 5' RACE reads in MiXCR, one entry per CDR3 protein. The sample has some 110,000 distinct CDR3 sequences, around 7.4% seen once. The sequencing here drew on CD4+ T cells sorted from PBMCs, taken 10 to 11 days after the first yellow fever vaccination. The source of these receptors is a man aged 18 to 29 who received the YFV17D yellow fever vaccine.

This clonotype was observed at least ten times. The chain uses TRBV19 and TRBJ2-3, with D tentatively TRBD1 (6 bases). This CDR3 is 14 amino acids long. Germline V gives CDR1 LNHDA, CDR2 SQIVND (reference sequence). Trimming stripped 9 bases from V and 2 bases from J, with 15 bases between. The CDR3 DNA reads TGTGCCAGCCGACAGGAGCACGCCACAGATACGCAGTATTTT. The encoded protein is CASRQEHATDTQYF.

The table lists this clonotype with many counts. The rearrangement links TRBV21-1 to TRBJ2-7; no check of the table's D call, TRBD1, against the DNA was made. TRBV21-1 counts as a pseudogene. CDR3 length equals 13 residues. CDR3 in amino acids: CASSAVQVYEQYF. The CDR3 DNA follows: TGTGCCAGCAGCGCCGTACAGGTCTACGAGCAGTACTTC.

This clonotype has ten or more counts. This rearrangement joins TRBV7-3 to TRBJ2-3, with TRBD1 identical over 11 bases. The V segment lost 5 bases and the J segment 7 bases; nucleotides outside the gene matches: 8. The CDR3 sequence is 15 residues long. Per the germline V gene, CDR1 is SGHTA and CDR2 is FQGTGA. CDR3 coding DNA: TGTGCCAGCAGCCTGAGGGACAGGGGGAGGAATACGCAGTATTTT. It translates to CASSLRDRGRNTQYF.

The V and J genes are TRBV6-5 and TRBJ1-5; D is ambiguous. V was trimmed by 6 bases and J by 6 bases, leaving 15 bases between them. Looked up from germline, CDR1 is MNHEY and CDR2 is SVGAGI. This CDR3 comprises 14 residues. The CDR3 sequence: CASSPRTAGQPQHF. Written as DNA, the CDR3 is TGTGCCAGCAGCCCGCGGACGGCTGGTCAGCCCCAGCATTTT.